This T cell receptor (beta chain) is drawn from a study of human T cells and chemical hapten exposure. For the library, individual cDNA molecules each received unique molecular identifiers. TCRdb re-called the RACE reads with MiXCR, one entry per CDR3 protein. The sample records 35,000 to 55,000 distinct CDR3 sequences, roughly 3.5% being singletons. Stated time point: healthy volunteer bleed at 6 weeks. Unfractionated whole blood was the source of the extracted total RNA. This clonotype was recorded a few times. What it binds is not known. The V gene's germline CDR1 is MNHEY and CDR2 SMNVEV (reference sequence). This CDR3 has 14 amino acids. Trimming left V 4 bases short and J 0 bases short, with 9 bases between. Study-wide findings and caveats: TCRs exceeding 1 in 1000 frequency stayed unchanged with DPC sensitization.

This TCR was sampled from a human donor in good health. Some clones in this sample may be carry-over from other donors' samples. The specimen sequenced was whole blood. The genes are TRBV27 and TRBJ1-1, with D unclear. CDR3 loop: CASSYGTMNTEAFF. The CDR3 DNA reads TGTGCCAGCAGTTACGGCACAATGAACACTGAAGCTTTCTTT.